This T cell receptor beta chain was identified during a study of cytomegalovirus exposure and HLA in healthy donors. Germline CDR1 is GTSNPN and CDR2 is SVGIG (reference sequence). V was trimmed by 0 bases and J by 4 bases, leaving 15 bases between them. The CDR3 runs to 15 residues. Study-wide points: Among immune exposure information, only CMV serostatus was available. Most CMV-associated TCR beta chains appeared HLA-restricted in a later analysis. Most TCR beta V segments were productive about 87% or about 30% of the time in an earlier analysis.

Both 60 Vbeta primers and 13 Jbeta primers went into the PCR. TCRdb keeps only in-frame clones here, not all; method: immunoSEQ multiplex PCR. The sample gives some 110,000 clones, roughly 83% of which show up once; 3% is in the top ten. As for this clone: Its target is not known.

The receptor was isolated from a woman aged 18-29 years in good health and CMV-seropositive. V is TRBV30 and J is TRBJ2-5; unclear D gene. The sample consisted of PBMCs. The CDR3 DNA reads as TGTGCCTGGAGTGTCGCCGACCTTGGGCGAGAGACCCAGTACTTC. Amino acids: CAWSVADLGRETQYF.